This TCR beta chain was sequenced in a study of blood T cell repertoires in COVID-19. For the study at large: Whether acute or convalescent, the COVID-19 samples came from the United States, Italy and Spain. PBMCs, B-cell-depleted T cells, or T cells were the source of the cDNA or gDNA that made up the material.

Per the original methods: Reference gene primers were amplified, and this amplification served to estimate nucleated cell counts. Profiled with immunoSEQ multiplex PCR; TCRdb holds only in-frame clones, not every one. That table gives V, J and clone size, and the DNA gave D and trimming. Of over 150,000 clones in the sample, roughly 84% were seen once. Sample: peripheral blood. The receptor was derived from a man aged 50-59 years with active or convalescent COVID-19.

The CDR3 protein is CASSVQLQGTEAFF. CDR3 DNA: TGTGCCAGCAGTGTCCAATTACAGGGTACTGAAGCTTTCTTT. The chain is built from TRBV28 and TRBJ1-1; D might be TRBD1 (6 bases). CDR1 and CDR2 from the germline V gene are MDHEN and SYDVKM. Deletions cut 5 bases from V and 5 bases from J, with 15 bases between. The CDR3 is 14 residues long.